This passage covers 13 T cell receptor beta chains from one sample sequenced in a study of T cell responses to AZD1222 COVID-19 vaccine. Assay used: immunoSEQ multiplex PCR; TCRdb lists only in-frame clones, some missing. The table includes roughly 130,000 clones, about 94% detected once. This sample comprised peripheral blood, obtained 28 days after the second AZD1222 dose. These TCRs come from an adult who received the AZD1222 COVID-19 vaccine.

The chain has TRBV19 and TRBJ2-2; D is undetermined. The germline V gene encodes CDR1 LNHDA and CDR2 SQIVND (reference sequence). The CDR3 is made up of 11 amino acids. V shed 2 bases and J shed 8 bases, with 3 bases lying between them. The CDR3 DNA follows: TGTGCCAGTAGTATAACGGGGGAGCTGTTTTTT. Residues: CASSITGELFF.

The chain carries TRBV27 and TRBJ2-3, with 7 nucleotides matching TRBD1. V was clipped by 4 bases and J by 3 bases; unmatched bases: 4. The CDR3 loop spans 14 amino acids. Germline V lookup: CDR1 MNHEY, CDR2 SMNVEV (reference sequence). CDR3 in DNA: TGTGCCAGCAGTTCCCGACAGGGTACAGATACGCAGTATTTT. It is translated as CASSSRQGTDTQYF.

This chain uses TRBV19 with TRBJ2-1; D is uncertain. The CDR3 is made up of 15 amino acids. V was cut by 7 bases and J by 7 bases, with 20 bases left in between. CDR1 and CDR2 (germline): LNHDA, SQIVND (reference sequence). The chain's CDR3 is CASTIGNYGRNEQFF. The CDR3 DNA is TGTGCCAGTACCATAGGGAACTACGGTAGAAATGAGCAGTTCTTC.

In this sample, this clone turned up once. The J gene is TRBJ2-7, the V gene TRBV19, with D tentatively TRBD1 (6 bases). Trimming took off 8 bases at V and 3 bases at J, with 32 bases between the two ends. The CDR3 length is 19 residues. Looked up from germline, CDR1 is LNHDA and CDR2 is SQIVND (reference sequence). The chain's CDR3 is CASFPSPKLGRGKVYEQYF. For the CDR3, the DNA is TGTGCCAGTTTCCCGTCGCCGAAGTTGGGCAGGGGAAAGGTCTACGAGCAGTACTTC.

The chain recombines TRBV4-2 with TRBJ2-1, with 7 nucleotides matching TRBD2. The length of the CDR3 is 18 residues. The germline CDR1 and CDR2 sequences are LGHNA and YNFKEQ. Germline trimming cut 0 bases from V and 6 bases from J; bases unmatched to any gene: 14. The CDR3 reads CASSQDHHGASGPNEQFF. The CDR3, as DNA: TGTGCCAGCAGCCAAGATCACCATGGTGCTAGCGGACCCAATGAGCAGTTCTTC.

V is TRBV5-4 and J is TRBJ1-6; a possible D gene is TRBD1 (5 bases). Trimming pared 5 bases from V and 7 bases from J, leaving 13 bases between. CDR1 and CDR2 from the germline V gene are SGHNT and YYREEE (reference sequence). The CDR3 runs 14 residues. This chain's CDR3 is CASRRDGGNSPLHF. CDR3 DNA sequence: TGTGCCAGCAGACGGGACGGGGGAAATTCACCCCTCCACTTT.

The chain recombines TRBV10-3 with TRBJ1-1, with D possibly matching TRBD1 (5 bases). This CDR3 contains 15 residues. Germline-derived CDR1 and CDR2 are ENHRY and SYGVKD. The V end lost 6 bases, the J end lost 1 base, and 15 bases lay between the germline ends. CDR3 in amino acids: CAISPLQDGNTEAFF. CDR3 DNA sequence: TGTGCCATCAGCCCCCTACAGGACGGGAACACTGAAGCTTTCTTT.

V and J are TRBV2 and TRBJ2-7; D remains unclear. Trimming removed 2 bases from V and 2 bases from J, with 13 bases in between. Germline-derived CDR1 and CDR2 are SNHLY and FYNNEI. CDR3 length: 15 amino acids. CDR3: CASSERMGLTYEQYF. Written as DNA, the CDR3 is TGTGCCAGCAGTGAAAGGATGGGGTTGACCTACGAGCAGTACTTC.

The chain links TRBV6-1 to TRBJ1-1; D is ambiguous. Trimming took off 4 bases at V and 1 base at J, with 16 bases between the two ends. The CDR3 extends over 16 amino acids. CDR1 and CDR2 from the germline V gene are MNHNS and SASEGT. CDR3 sequence reads: CASSARQPSGNTEAFF. The CDR3 DNA sequence: TGTGCCAGCAGTGCTCGACAACCGTCAGGGAACACTGAAGCTTTCTTT.

This rearrangement joins TRBV21-1 to TRBJ2-3. TRBV21-1 is a known pseudogene. This CDR3 comprises 18 residues. CDR3 region: CASSKVQGSGRGTDTQYF. The CDR3 DNA sequence: TGTGCCAGCAGCAAAGTGCAGGGAAGCGGTCGTGGCACAGATACGCAGTATTTT.

This clone was recorded once. The gene calls are TRBV2 and TRBJ2-1; 8 bases map to TRBD1. Germline V gives CDR1 SNHLY, CDR2 FYNNEI. The length of the CDR3 is 14 residues. The V gene end was trimmed by 8 bases and the J gene end by 3 bases; junction bases not matched to a gene: 6. CDR3 residues: CASGDRGGYNEQFF. The CDR3 DNA is TGTGCCAGCGGCGACAGGGGAGGCTACAATGAGCAGTTCTTC. Full variable domain (rest looked up from reference TRBV2 and TRBJ2-1): EPEVTQTPSHQVTQMGQEVILRCVPISNHLYFYWYRQILGQKVEFLVSFYNNEISEKSEIFDDQFSVERPDGSNFTLKIRSTKLEDSAMYFCASGDRGGYNEQFFGPGTRLTVL.

This chain uses TRBV6-5 with TRBJ2-7; D possibly matches TRBD1 or TRBD2 (6 bases each). Germline CDR1 is MNHEY and CDR2 is SVGAGI. V gave up 0 bases and J gave up 2 bases, with 11 bases separating them. The CDR3 sequence is 15 residues long. CDR3 coding DNA: TGTGCCAGCAGTTACTCGAAGGGGGGTACCTACGAGCAGTACTTC. This sequence encodes CASSYSKGGTYEQYF.

This clone was seen once. This CDR3 is CASSEQTSGSADTQYF. The CDR3 DNA follows: TGTGCCAGCAGCGAACAGACTAGCGGGAGTGCAGATACGCAGTATTTT. The chain links TRBV5-4 to TRBJ2-3; 12 bases fit TRBD2. Looked up from germline, CDR1 is SGHNT and CDR2 is YYREEE (reference sequence). Trimming cost V 4 bases and J 4 bases; bases outside gene matches: 7. The CDR3 extends over 16 amino acids.